This TCR beta chain was recorded in a study of blood T cell repertoires in COVID-19 (dated by TCRdb to 2018 to 2020). With regard to the full study: Samples from collaborators originated in the United States, Italy and Spain and spanned both the acute and convalescent phases of COVID-19. The material from the prospective study consisted of cDNA or gDNA derived from T cells, B-cell-depleted T cells, or PBMCs. The dataset comprised deeply sampled blood TCRbeta repertoires from subjects exposed to, actively infected with, or recovered from COVID-19. A freely available public database, intended as a resource for researchers studying the immune response to SARS-CoV-2, is where the repertoires were released. The samples were drawn from two sources: the first 160 participants of the ongoing ImmuneRACE study, and over 1,000 subjects contributed by 6 global collaborators. A de-identified subject ID, COVID-19 status, age in years and sex were almost always included in the sample metadata. Where available, HLA class I and class II types were taken from metadata supplied by the sample provider and were not determined by assay-based typing. The paper as a whole reports these results and caveats: Clinical and demographic metadata were provided uncurated, with the amount varying by source and participant.

The germline V gene (reference sequence) yields SGHNT for CDR1 and YYREEE for CDR2. The junction carries 12 bases between V and J, which are trimmed by 4 bases and 1 base respectively. The cysteine opens and the phenylalanine closes a CDR3 of 14 amino acids. Only the CDR3 DNA is retained, 42 bases long and in frame from the first base. In Seattle, one collaborating source enrolled patients while the infection was active and tracked those patients longitudinally over the course of disease. The collaborating institutions used their own protocols to collect whole blood in K2EDTA tubes. Collaborator samples were shipped for TCRbeta analysis as frozen whole blood, isolated PBMCs, or DNA extracted from either sample type. To note about this clone: What antigen it recognizes has not been identified. Base qualities are not at hand, and no much larger clone is one base apart.

TCRbeta CDR3 regions were amplified from genomic DNA by means of the immunoSEQ Assay, a bias-controlled multiplex PCR. As for the original processing: The number of nucleated cells in each sample was estimated by amplification of reference gene primers within the assay. To quantify the absolute abundance of each unique TCRbeta CDR3 rearrangement, sequence reads were collapsed and filtered. For each sample, productive Simpson clonality was calculated as the square root of Simpson's diversity index over productive rearrangements. In its TCRdb copy, this immuneACCESS table keeps in-frame sequences only and misses some clones. Where compared with another copy, unresolved V genes explain less than half of these, and the others have no known cause. That table supplies the V and J calls and clone size; D and trimming were determined from the DNA. The sample table records roughly 180,000 clones; about 85% of these occur just once. Approximately 5.4% of the sample lies in the top ten.

The specimen sequenced was peripheral blood. This receptor was obtained from a woman between 45 and 60 years old with COVID-19, enrolled during active disease. This receptor chain uses TRBV5-4 and TRBJ2-7; TRBD1 is a possible D gene, resting on 6 matching bases. At the DNA level, the sequence is TGTGCCAGCAGCACTCCGGGACAATCCTACGAGCAGTACTTC. This encodes CASSTPGQSYEQYF.